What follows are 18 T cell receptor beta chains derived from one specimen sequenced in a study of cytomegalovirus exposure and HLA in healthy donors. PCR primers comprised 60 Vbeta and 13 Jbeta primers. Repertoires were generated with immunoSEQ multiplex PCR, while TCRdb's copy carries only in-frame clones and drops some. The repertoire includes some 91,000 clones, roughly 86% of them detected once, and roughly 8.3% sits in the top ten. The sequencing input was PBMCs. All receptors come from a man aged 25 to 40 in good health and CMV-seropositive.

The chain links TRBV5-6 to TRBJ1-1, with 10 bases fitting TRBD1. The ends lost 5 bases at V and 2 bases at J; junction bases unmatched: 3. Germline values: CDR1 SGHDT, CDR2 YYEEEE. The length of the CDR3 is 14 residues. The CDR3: CASRGTGENTEAFF. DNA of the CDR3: TGTGCCAGCAGGGGGACAGGGGAAAACACTGAAGCTTTCTTT.

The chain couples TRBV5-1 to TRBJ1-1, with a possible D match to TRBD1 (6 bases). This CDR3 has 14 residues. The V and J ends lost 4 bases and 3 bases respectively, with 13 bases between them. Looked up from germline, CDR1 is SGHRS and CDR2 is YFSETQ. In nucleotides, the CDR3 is TGCGCCAGCAGCCCGGGGGGGGCCGACACTGAAGCTTTCTTT. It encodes CASSPGGADTEAFF.

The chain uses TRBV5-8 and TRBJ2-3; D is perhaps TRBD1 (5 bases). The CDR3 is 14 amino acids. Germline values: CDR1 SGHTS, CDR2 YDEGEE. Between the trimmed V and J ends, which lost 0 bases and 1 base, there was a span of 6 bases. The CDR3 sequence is CASSLGQRTDTQYF. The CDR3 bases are TGTGCCAGCAGCTTGGGACAGCGCACAGATACGCAGTATTTT.

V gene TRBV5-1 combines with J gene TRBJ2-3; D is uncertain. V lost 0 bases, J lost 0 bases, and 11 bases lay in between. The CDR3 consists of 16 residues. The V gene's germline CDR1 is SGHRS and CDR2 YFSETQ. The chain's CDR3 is CASSLAPVPSTDTQYF. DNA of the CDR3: TGCGCCAGCAGCTTGGCCCCAGTACCCAGCACAGATACGCAGTATTTT. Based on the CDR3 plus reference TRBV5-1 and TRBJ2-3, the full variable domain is KAGVTQTPRYLIKTRGQQVTLSCSPISGHRSVSWYQQTPGQGLQFLFEYFSETQRNKGNFPGRFSGRQFSNSRSEMNVSTLELGDSALYLCASSLAPVPSTDTQYFGPGTRLTVL.

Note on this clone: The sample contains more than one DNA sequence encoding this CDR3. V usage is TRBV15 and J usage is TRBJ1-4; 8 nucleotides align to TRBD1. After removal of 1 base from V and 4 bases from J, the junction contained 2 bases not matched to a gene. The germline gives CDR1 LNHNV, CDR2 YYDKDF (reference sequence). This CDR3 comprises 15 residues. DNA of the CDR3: TGTGCCACCAGCAGAGGGACAGGGCATAATGAAAAACTGTTTTTT. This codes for CATSRGTGHNEKLFF.

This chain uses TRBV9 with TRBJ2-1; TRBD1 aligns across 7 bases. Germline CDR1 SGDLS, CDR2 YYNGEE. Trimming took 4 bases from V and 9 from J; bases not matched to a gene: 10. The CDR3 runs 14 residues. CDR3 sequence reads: CASSTRDSSFEQFF. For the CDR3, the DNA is TGTGCCAGCAGCACCCGGGACAGTAGCTTTGAGCAGTTCTTC.

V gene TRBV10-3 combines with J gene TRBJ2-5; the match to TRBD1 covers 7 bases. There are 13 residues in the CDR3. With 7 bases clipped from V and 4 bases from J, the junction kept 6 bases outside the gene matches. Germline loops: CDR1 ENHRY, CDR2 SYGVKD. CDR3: CAIKDRSRETQYF. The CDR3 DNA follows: TGTGCCATCAAGGACAGGTCCCGAGAGACCCAGTACTTC.

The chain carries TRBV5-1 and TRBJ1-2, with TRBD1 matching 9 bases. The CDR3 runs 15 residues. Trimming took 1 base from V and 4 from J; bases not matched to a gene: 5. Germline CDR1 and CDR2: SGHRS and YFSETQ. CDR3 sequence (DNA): TGCGCCAGCAGCTTGAGGACAGGGGTGGGCTATGGCTACACCTTC. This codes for CASSLRTGVGYGYTF.

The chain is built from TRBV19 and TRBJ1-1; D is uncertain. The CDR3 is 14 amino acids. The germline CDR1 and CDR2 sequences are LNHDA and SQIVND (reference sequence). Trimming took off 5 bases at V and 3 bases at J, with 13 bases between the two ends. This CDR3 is CASSAEGEDTEAFF. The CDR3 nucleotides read TGTGCCAGTAGTGCTGAGGGTGAGGACACTGAAGCTTTCTTT.

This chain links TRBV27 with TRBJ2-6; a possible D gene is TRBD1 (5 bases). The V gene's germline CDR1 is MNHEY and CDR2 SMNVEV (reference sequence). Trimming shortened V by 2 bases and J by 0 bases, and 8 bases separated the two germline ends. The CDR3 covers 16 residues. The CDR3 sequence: CASSLLGASGANVLTF. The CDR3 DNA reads TGTGCCAGCAGTTTACTAGGGGCCTCTGGGGCCAACGTCCTGACTTTC.

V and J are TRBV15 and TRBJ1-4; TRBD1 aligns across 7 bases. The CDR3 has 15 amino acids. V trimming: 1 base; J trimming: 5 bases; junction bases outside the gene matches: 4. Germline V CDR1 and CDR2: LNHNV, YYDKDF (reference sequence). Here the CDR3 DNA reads TGTGCCACCAGCAGAGCGCAGGGGGAAAATGAAAAACTGTTTTTT. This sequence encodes CATSRAQGENEKLFF.

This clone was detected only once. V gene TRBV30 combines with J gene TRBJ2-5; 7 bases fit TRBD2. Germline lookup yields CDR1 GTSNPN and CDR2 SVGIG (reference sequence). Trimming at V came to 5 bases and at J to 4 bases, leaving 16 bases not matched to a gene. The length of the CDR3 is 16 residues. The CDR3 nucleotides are TGTGCCTGGGGGGCGGCCTTCGGGAGGACGGGAGAGACCCAGTACTTC. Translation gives CAWGAAFGRTGETQYF.

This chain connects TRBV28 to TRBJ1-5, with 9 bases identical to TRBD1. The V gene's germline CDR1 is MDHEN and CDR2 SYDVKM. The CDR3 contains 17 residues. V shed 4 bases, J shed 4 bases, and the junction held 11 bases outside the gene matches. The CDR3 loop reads CASSYPPGQGFNQPQHF. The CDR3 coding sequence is TGTGCCAGCAGTTACCCCCCGGGACAGGGATTTAATCAGCCCCAGCATTTT.

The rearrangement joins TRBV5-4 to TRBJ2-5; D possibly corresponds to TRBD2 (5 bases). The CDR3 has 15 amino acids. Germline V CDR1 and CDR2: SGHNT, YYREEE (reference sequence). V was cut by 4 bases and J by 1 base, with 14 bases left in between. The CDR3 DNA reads TGTGCCAGCAGCCCCGCAGCGGAACGCCAAGAGACCCAGTACTTC. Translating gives CASSPAAERQETQYF.

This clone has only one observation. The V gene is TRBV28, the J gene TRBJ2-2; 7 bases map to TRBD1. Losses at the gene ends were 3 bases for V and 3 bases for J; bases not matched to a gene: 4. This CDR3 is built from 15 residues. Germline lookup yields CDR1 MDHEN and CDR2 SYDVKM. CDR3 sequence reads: CASSFQQGDTGELFF. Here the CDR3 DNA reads TGTGCCAGCAGTTTCCAGCAGGGGGACACCGGGGAGCTGTTTTTT.

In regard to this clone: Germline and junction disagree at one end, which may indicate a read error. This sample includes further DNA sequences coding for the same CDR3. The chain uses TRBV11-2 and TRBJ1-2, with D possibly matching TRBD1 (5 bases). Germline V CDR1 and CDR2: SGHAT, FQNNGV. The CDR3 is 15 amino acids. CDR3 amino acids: CASSSLDSDSYGYTF. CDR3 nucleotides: TGCGCCAGCAGCTCCCTCGACAGCGACTCCTATGGCTACACCTTC.

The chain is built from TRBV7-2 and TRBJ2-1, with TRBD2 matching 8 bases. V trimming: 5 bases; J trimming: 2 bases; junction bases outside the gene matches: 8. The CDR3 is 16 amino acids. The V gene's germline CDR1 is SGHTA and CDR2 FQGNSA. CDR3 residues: CASSPRAGAPYNEQFF. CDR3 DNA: TGTGCCAGCAGCCCACGAGCGGGAGCCCCCTACAATGAGCAGTTCTTC.

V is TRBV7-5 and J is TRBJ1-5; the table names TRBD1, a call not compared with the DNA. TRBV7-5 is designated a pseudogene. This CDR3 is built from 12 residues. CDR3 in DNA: TGTGTCAAGTCAGGGGGCGAGCAGCCCCAGCATTTT. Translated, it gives CVKSGGEQPQHF.